This entry concerns a single T cell receptor (beta chain). The record originates from a study of radiation and T cells in renal cell carcinoma. Germline V gene sequence: CDR1 LNHDA, CDR2 SQIVND (reference sequence). This CDR3 has 13 amino acids. With 4 bases removed from V and 3 bases from J, the gap between germline ends came to 7 bases. Profiled with immunoSEQ multiplex PCR; TCRdb holds only in-frame clones, not every one. The sample comprises about 60,000 clones, around 76% of which are singletons, and 6.5% to 8% rests with the top ten. The time point is: blood 2 weeks post-SBRT. The treatment is: 15 Gy SBRT to primary tumor, nephrectomy 4 weeks later. After SBRT, blood was collected at 2 and 4 weeks, plus baseline.

Sequencing was performed on blood, taken from a patient whose treatment included radiotherapy and nephrectomy. V usage is TRBV19 and J usage is TRBJ1-5; D uncertain. The TCR comes from a man in his sixties with renal cell carcinoma. DNA for the CDR3: TGTGCCAGTAGTAGCCGGGACAATCAGCCCCAGCATTTT. Its translation: CASSSRDNQPQHF.